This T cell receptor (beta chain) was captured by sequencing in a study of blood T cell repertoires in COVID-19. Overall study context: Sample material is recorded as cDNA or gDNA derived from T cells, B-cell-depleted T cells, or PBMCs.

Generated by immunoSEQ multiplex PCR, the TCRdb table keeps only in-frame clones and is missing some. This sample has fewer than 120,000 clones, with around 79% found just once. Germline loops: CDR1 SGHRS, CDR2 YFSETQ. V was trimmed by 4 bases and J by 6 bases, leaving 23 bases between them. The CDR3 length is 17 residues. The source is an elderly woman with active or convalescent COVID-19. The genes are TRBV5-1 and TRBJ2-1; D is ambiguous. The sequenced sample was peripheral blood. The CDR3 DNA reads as TGCGCCAGCAGCGGCGTCCGCGGAAGATCTCTTTTCAATGAGCAGTTCTTC. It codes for CASSGVRGRSLFNEQFF.